Listed here are 28 T cell receptor beta chains from one sample, sequenced in a study of blood T cell repertoires in COVID-19. Data came from immunoSEQ multiplex PCR; TCRdb stores just in-frame clones and leaves some out. The sample records approximately 71,000 clones, around 84% being singletons. The sequencing input was peripheral blood. Receptors originate from a man aged 45 to 65 with acute or convalescent COVID-19.

The sample holds one count of this clone. The chain employs TRBV25-1 and TRBJ2-7; the match to TRBD2 covers 7 bases. CDR3 size: 14 residues. Germline loops: CDR1 MGHDK, CDR2 SYGVNS. V gave up 3 bases and J gave up 2 bases; unmatched junction bases: 4. CDR3 amino acids: CASSDSSGAYEQYF. CDR3 in DNA: TGTGCCAGCAGTGACTCTAGCGGAGCCTACGAGCAGTACTTC.

This chain links TRBV28 with TRBJ1-6; D gene ambiguous. There are 15 residues in the CDR3. The V gene's germline CDR1 is MDHEN and CDR2 SYDVKM. Trimming took off 2 bases at V and 9 bases at J, with 14 bases between the two ends. CDR3 residues: CASSLEGRSGSPLHF. The DNA of the CDR3 is TGTGCCAGCAGTTTAGAGGGAAGGAGTGGTTCACCCCTCCACTTT. The full variable domain, in which reference TRBV28 and TRBJ1-6 provide the parts outside the CDR3, is DVKVTQSSRYLVKRTGEKVFLECVQDMDHENMFWYRQDPGLGLRLIYFSYDVKMKEKGDIPEGYSVSREKKERFSLILESASTNQTSMYLCASSLEGRSGSPLHFGNGTRLTVT.

The CDR3 region is CSHTYRTGLGNTIYF. The CDR3 bases are TGCAGCCACACCTATCGGACAGGGCTCGGAAACACCATATATTTT. The chain carries TRBV29-1 and TRBJ1-3, with 8 bases lining up with TRBD1. The CDR3 sequence is 15 residues long. Germline trimming cut 8 bases from V and 4 bases from J; bases unmatched to any gene: 13. Germline V gene lookup returns CDR1 SQVTM and CDR2 ANQGSEA.

This clone was seen a few times. The CDR3 DNA follows: TGTGCCAGCAGCTTCCCTCTAAGTAACAATGAGCAGTTCTTC. The encoded protein is CASSFPLSNNEQFF. This chain connects TRBV11-3 to TRBJ2-1; D uncertain. Trimming took 3 bases from V and 5 from J, leaving 11 bases between them. CDR1 is SGHNT and CDR2 is YENEEA in the germline V gene. This CDR3 spans 14 amino acids.

The V call is TRBV9, the J call TRBJ1-3, with 9 nucleotides matching TRBD1. V was clipped by 4 bases and J by 4 bases; unmatched bases: 6. Per the germline V gene, CDR1 is SGDLS and CDR2 is YYNGEE. This CDR3 comprises 15 residues. Written as DNA, the CDR3 is TGTGCCAGCAGCCGGACAGGGGATCAAGGAAACACCATATATTTT. Residues: CASSRTGDQGNTIYF. Full variable domain (remainder filled in from reference TRBV9 and TRBJ1-3): DSGVTQTPKHLITATGQRVTLRCSPRSGDLSVYWYQQSLDQGLQFLIQYYNGEERAKGNILERFSAQQFPDLHSELNLSSLELGDSALYFCASSRTGDQGNTIYFGEGSWLTVV.

V gene TRBV3-1 (or the pseudogene TRBV3-2) combines with J gene TRBJ2-1, with D possibly being TRBD1 (5 bases). Per the germline V gene, CDR1 is LGHDT and CDR2 is YNNKEL (reference sequence). V was cut by 4 bases and J by 8 bases, with 24 bases left in between. The CDR3 has 17 residues. CDR3 coding DNA: TGTGCCAGCAGCCGCAGACAGTATGCCCTTGTGGTGTATGAGCAGTTCTTC. As protein: CASSRRQYALVVYEQFF.

This chain links TRBV7-2 with TRBJ2-3, with 11 bases that match TRBD2. CDR1 and CDR2 (germline): SGHTA, FQGNSA. This CDR3 is 16 amino acids long. The V gene end was trimmed by 3 bases and the J gene end by 5 bases; junction bases not matched to a gene: 7. The CDR3 bases are TGTGCCAGCAGCTTCCTAGCGGGGGGCCCCGGAGATACGCAGTATTTT. It translates to CASSFLAGGPGDTQYF.

This chain links TRBV5-1 with TRBJ1-1; D is ambiguous. The CDR3 has 15 amino acids. The germline gives CDR1 SGHRS, CDR2 YFSETQ. The V and J ends lost 1 base and 1 base respectively, with 11 bases between them. CDR3 sequence reads: CASSLTPSGNTEAFF. CDR3 in DNA: TGCGCCAGCAGCTTGACTCCTTCGGGGAACACTGAAGCTTTCTTT.

The chain links TRBV7-9 to TRBJ1-6; TRBD1 matches 10 bases. Germline CDR1 and CDR2: SEHNR and FQNEAQ (reference sequence). V lost 6 bases and J lost 9; bases outside the gene matches: 11. This CDR3 is 16 amino acids long. The CDR3 sequence: CASSQTPGQGTSPLHF. For the CDR3, the DNA is TGTGCCAGCAGTCAAACGCCGGGACAGGGGACTTCACCCCTCCACTTT.

This sequence joins TRBV28 and TRBJ2-7; 12 bases agree with TRBD2. This CDR3 spans 15 amino acids. The J segment lost 3 bases and the V segment lost 6 bases, leaving 6 bases of the junction unmatched. Per the germline V gene, CDR1 is MDHEN and CDR2 is SYDVKM. The CDR3 is CASRMTSGRVYEQYF. CDR3 coding DNA: TGTGCCAGCAGAATGACTAGCGGGAGAGTCTACGAGCAGTACTTC.

This rearrangement joins TRBV19 to TRBJ1-1, with D possibly being TRBD1 (6 bases). Trimming pared 3 bases from V and 4 bases from J, leaving 9 bases between. From germline, CDR1 is LNHDA and CDR2 SQIVND (reference sequence). This CDR3 region has 13 residues. CDR3 residues: CASSMGAGTEAFF. CDR3 nucleotide sequence: TGTGCCAGTAGTATGGGGGCAGGCACTGAAGCTTTCTTT.

The rearrangement joins TRBV10-3 to TRBJ1-1; D is perhaps TRBD1 (6 bases). The CDR3 is 16 amino acids. In germline, CDR1 is ENHRY, CDR2 SYGVKD. Trimming shortened V by 1 base and J by 1 base, and 13 bases separated the two germline ends. In DNA form, the CDR3 reads TGTGCCATCAGTGAGTTTCGCCGGGACACGAACACTGAAGCTTTCTTT. This codes for CAISEFRRDTNTEAFF.

V gene TRBV19 combines with J gene TRBJ2-3, with a tentative D call TRBD1 (6 bases). The CDR3 consists of 13 residues. CDR1 and CDR2 (germline): LNHDA, SQIVND (reference sequence). The V gene lost 6 bases and the J gene lost 14 bases, with 21 bases spanning the gap. CDR3 in DNA: TGTGCCAGTAGCGTGAACCGGGACACCGATCCGTATTTT. It translates to CASSVNRDTDPYF.

This CDR3 is CASSPRTSGTYEQYF. Written as DNA, the CDR3 is TGTGCCAGCAGCCCCCGGACTAGCGGGACGTACGAGCAGTACTTC. This rearrangement joins TRBV3-1 (or the pseudogene TRBV3-2) to TRBJ2-7; TRBD2 aligns across 12 bases. This CDR3 contains 15 residues. Trimming at V came to 4 bases and at J to 4 bases, leaving 5 bases not matched to a gene. Germline V gene data show CDR1 as LGHDT and CDR2 as YNNKEL (reference sequence).

The V gene is TRBV24-1, the J gene TRBJ2-5; D perhaps matches TRBD1 (7 bases). This CDR3 contains 16 residues. V was pared by 0 bases and J by 0 bases, with 10 bases between. Germline CDR1 reads KGHDR; CDR2 reads SFDVKD. The CDR3 bases are TGTGCCACCAGTGATTTGGGAGGGGGCTACCAAGAGACCCAGTACTTC. Translating it yields CATSDLGGGYQETQYF.

CDR3 residues: CASSLWGAEAFF. The DNA for the CDR3 is TGTGCCAGCAGTTTATGGGGGGCTGAAGCTTTCTTT. The chain employs TRBV12-3 or TRBV12-4 and TRBJ1-1; TRBD1 might be the D (5 bases). The CDR3 covers 12 residues. V was trimmed by 2 bases and J by 6 bases, leaving 7 bases between them.

The chain couples TRBV27 to TRBJ1-5, with D perhaps matching TRBD1 (5 bases). This CDR3 contains 15 residues. V was trimmed by 5 bases and J by 7 bases, leaving 18 bases between them. Germline V CDR1 and CDR2: MNHEY, SMNVEV (reference sequence). The CDR3 coding sequence is TGTGCCAGCAGTGCGGTTCGGGGGGTAGGACAGCCCCAGCATTTT. This sequence encodes CASSAVRGVGQPQHF.

The genes are TRBV5-1 and TRBJ2-7, with TRBD2 matching 11 bases. V dropped 4 bases and J dropped 3; count of bases not matched to a gene: 9. This CDR3 spans 16 amino acids. From germline, CDR1 is SGHRS and CDR2 YFSETQ. The CDR3 loop reads CASSVTSGAPNYEQYF. CDR3 sequence (DNA): TGCGCCAGCAGCGTGACTAGCGGGGCGCCTAACTACGAGCAGTACTTC.

The CDR3 loop is CASSRWTDALWGYTF. The CDR3 region has the DNA TGTGCCAGCAGTCGATGGACAGACGCCCTATGGGGCTACACCTTC. This chain connects TRBV27 to TRBJ1-2, with a possible D match to TRBD1 (6 bases). This CDR3 spans 15 amino acids. Germline CDR1 is MNHEY and CDR2 is SMNVEV (reference sequence). The ends were cut back, 5 bases at V and 8 bases at J, with 21 bases in the middle.

The chain couples TRBV19 to TRBJ2-7, with 8 positions matching TRBD1. The CDR3 has 14 amino acids. The germline CDR1 and CDR2 sequences are LNHDA and SQIVND (reference sequence). The J segment lost 3 bases and the V segment lost 1 base, leaving 2 bases of the junction unmatched. The CDR3 region is CASSIVTGDYEQYF. CDR3 sequence (DNA): TGTGCCAGTAGTATAGTGACAGGGGACTACGAGCAGTACTTC.

The genes are TRBV30 and TRBJ2-6; 8 nucleotides match TRBD1. Germline V gene data show CDR1 as GTSNPN and CDR2 as SVGIG (reference sequence). This CDR3 is 16 amino acids long. Unmatched junction bases numbered 10, after V lost 8 bases and J lost 1 base. The CDR3 is CAGPTGALSGANVLTF. The CDR3 DNA follows: TGTGCCGGCCCGACAGGGGCGCTGTCTGGGGCCAACGTCCTGACTTTC.

V usage is TRBV2 and J usage is TRBJ1-3, with 9 bases lining up with TRBD1. CDR1 is SNHLY and CDR2 is FYNNEI in the germline V gene. The V gene end was trimmed by 7 bases and the J gene end by 2 bases; junction bases not matched to a gene: 3. The CDR3 is made up of 14 amino acids. CDR3 loop: CASTRDRAGNTIYF. CDR3 DNA: TGTGCCAGCACCCGGGACAGGGCTGGAAACACCATATATTTT.

A few counts support this clone. V is TRBV7-2 and J is TRBJ2-2; D remains unclear. The V and J ends lost 4 bases and 4 bases respectively, with 10 bases between them. Germline V gives CDR1 SGHTA, CDR2 FQGNSA. The CDR3 is 14 residues long. CDR3 in amino acids: CASSSDWSTGELFF. The CDR3 DNA reads as TGTGCCAGCAGCTCCGATTGGAGCACCGGGGAGCTGTTTTTT.

CDR3 sequence reads: CASSHGGNQPQHF. The CDR3 DNA reads TGTGCCAGCAGCCACGGGGGCAATCAGCCCCAGCATTTT. The chain links TRBV3-1 (or the pseudogene TRBV3-2) to TRBJ1-5; the D is unclear. V lost 3 bases, J lost 2 bases, and 5 bases lay in between. The CDR3 loop spans 13 amino acids. Germline assignment: CDR1 LGHDT and CDR2 YNNKEL (reference sequence).

The J gene is TRBJ1-4, the V gene TRBV28, with 7 bases matching TRBD1. Germline V CDR1 and CDR2: MDHEN, SYDVKM. CDR3 length: 16 amino acids. The trim removed 5 bases at V and 8 bases at J, leaving 14 bases unmatched. CDR3 nucleotides: TGTGCCAGCAGTCCCGGGACAGTCGGGATTATGGAAAAACTGTTTTTT. It is translated as CASSPGTVGIMEKLFF.

V gene TRBV7-9 combines with J gene TRBJ2-4; 9 bases fit TRBD1. The J segment lost 0 bases and the V segment lost 3 bases, leaving 3 bases of the junction unmatched. The CDR3 covers 16 residues. Germline CDR1 and CDR2: SEHNR and FQNEAQ (reference sequence). The CDR3: CASSLLGQGAKNIQYF. In DNA, the CDR3 is TGTGCCAGCAGCTTGCTGGGACAGGGAGCCAAAAACATTCAGTACTTC.

The CDR3 reads CASSLSGAPYNEQFF. CDR3 DNA: TGTGCCAGCAGCTTGTCCGGTGCTCCCTACAATGAGCAGTTCTTC. The chain is built from TRBV5-4 and TRBJ2-1; unclear D gene. This CDR3 spans 15 amino acids. The germline V gene encodes CDR1 SGHNT and CDR2 YYREEE (reference sequence). V shed 1 base and J shed 2 bases, with 10 bases lying between them.

This chain uses TRBV28 with TRBJ2-5; 10 positions agree with TRBD2. The CDR3 consists of 17 residues. J gave up 3 bases and V 6 bases, and 13 bases lay outside the gene matches. Germline assignment: CDR1 MDHEN and CDR2 SYDVKM. CDR3 residues: CASRGGSAGLAEETQYF. CDR3 coding DNA: TGTGCCAGCAGAGGTGGGTCAGCCGGACTAGCGGAAGAGACCCAGTACTTC.